Listed below are T cell receptor beta chains from one sample, sequenced in a study of shared clonotypes between healthy human individuals. The protocol was immunoSEQ multiplex PCR, while the TCRdb copy is restricted to in-frame clones and leaves out a portion. The repertoire includes roughly 480,000 clones, roughly 78% of them detected once, and roughly 12% sits in the top ten. Sequenced: PBMCs. The receptor set was obtained from a woman aged 40 to 55 in good health. Some clones in this sample may be carry-over from other donors' samples. Each CDR3 is given without its conserved first and last residue. Fields, in order: CDR3 length, J gene, D gene, clone size, V gene, CDR3 protein. The D gene is left open where the match is weak. Not all rows give a size; the values are once, few, many and, for expanded clones, a class.

CDR3 length: 13; J gene: TRBJ2-7; D gene: TRBD2; clone size: NA; V gene: TRBV7-2; CDR3 protein: ASSARLAGSHEQY
CDR3 length: 12; J gene: TRBJ2-3; D gene: NA; clone size: NA; V gene: TRBV7-8; CDR3 protein: ASSLDGSTDTQY
CDR3 length: 12; J gene: TRBJ2-2; D gene: TRBD2; clone size: NA; V gene: TRBV6-5; CDR3 protein: ASRGPLAGGELF
CDR3 length: 13; J gene: TRBJ2-7; D gene: TRBD2; clone size: NA; V gene: TRBV5-8; CDR3 protein: ASSLAGTSGYEQY
CDR3 length: 12; J gene: TRBJ1-5; D gene: NA; clone size: NA; V gene: TRBV28; CDR3 protein: ASSLVQGRQPQH
CDR3 length: 10; J gene: TRBJ2-2; D gene: NA; clone size: once; V gene: TRBV7-8; CDR3 protein: ASSRPEGELF
CDR3 length: 12; J gene: TRBJ2-5; D gene: NA; clone size: NA; V gene: TRBV7-2; CDR3 protein: ASSLGRAHETQY
CDR3 length: 11; J gene: TRBJ1-2; D gene: TRBD1; clone size: NA; V gene: TRBV7-3; CDR3 protein: ASSPGQGYGYT
CDR3 length: 13; J gene: TRBJ2-2; D gene: NA; clone size: NA; V gene: TRBV28; CDR3 protein: ASSLGALNTGELF
CDR3 length: 14; J gene: TRBJ2-2; D gene: TRBD2; clone size: NA; V gene: TRBV7-3; CDR3 protein: ASSPKREANTGELF
CDR3 length: 12; J gene: TRBJ1-1; D gene: NA; clone size: few; V gene: TRBV19; CDR3 protein: ASSTPGLNTEAF
CDR3 length: 12; J gene: TRBJ1-2; D gene: NA; clone size: once; V gene: TRBV6-1; CDR3 protein: ASKLGGPTYGYT
CDR3 length: 12; J gene: TRBJ1-2; D gene: TRBD1; clone size: NA; V gene: TRBV18; CDR3 protein: ASSPRQGQDGYT
CDR3 length: 14; J gene: TRBJ2-2; D gene: NA; clone size: NA; V gene: TRBV7-9; CDR3 protein: ASSLIGTRDTGELF
CDR3 length: 11; J gene: TRBJ2-3; D gene: NA; clone size: NA; V gene: TRBV11-2; CDR3 protein: ASGERGRDTQY
CDR3 length: 12; J gene: TRBJ2-5; D gene: NA; clone size: NA; V gene: TRBV5-1; CDR3 protein: ASSLVGAAETQY
CDR3 length: 15; J gene: TRBJ2-7; D gene: NA; clone size: few; V gene: TRBV11-3; CDR3 protein: ASSLALGSNASYEQY
CDR3 length: 11; J gene: TRBJ2-7; D gene: TRBD1; clone size: NA; V gene: TRBV2; CDR3 protein: ASSFTGAYEQY
CDR3 length: 13; J gene: TRBJ1-3; D gene: NA; clone size: once; V gene: TRBV7-6; CDR3 protein: ASSLGQLSGNTIY
CDR3 length: 14; J gene: TRBJ1-1; D gene: NA; clone size: NA; V gene: TRBV7-8; CDR3 protein: ASSPSGGGANTEAF
CDR3 length: 13; J gene: TRBJ1-3; D gene: NA; clone size: few; V gene: TRBV7-2; CDR3 protein: ASSSLRGAGNTIY
CDR3 length: 12; J gene: TRBJ2-1; D gene: TRBD1; clone size: NA; V gene: TRBV10-3; CDR3 protein: AISTGGSYNEQF
CDR3 length: 12; J gene: TRBJ2-7; D gene: NA; clone size: NA; V gene: TRBV11-2; CDR3 protein: ASGKGDIAYEQY
CDR3 length: 14; J gene: TRBJ1-3; D gene: NA; clone size: NA; V gene: TRBV5-1; CDR3 protein: ASSSGTFSSGNTIY
CDR3 length: 17; J gene: TRBJ2-3; D gene: TRBD2; clone size: few; V gene: TRBV5-4; CDR3 protein: ASSAGTSGSLPGTDTQY
CDR3 length: 13; J gene: TRBJ2-2; D gene: NA; clone size: NA; V gene: TRBV7-2; CDR3 protein: ASSPQVIGAGELF
CDR3 length: 11; J gene: TRBJ1-5; D gene: NA; clone size: NA; V gene: TRBV27; CDR3 protein: ASRPGPDQPQH
CDR3 length: 16; J gene: TRBJ2-3; D gene: TRBD2; clone size: NA; V gene: TRBV10-3; CDR3 protein: AIAIGGASGLSTDTQY
CDR3 length: 12; J gene: TRBJ2-5; D gene: NA; clone size: NA; V gene: TRBV5-1; CDR3 protein: ASSLAGTEETQY
CDR3 length: 11; J gene: TRBJ2-5; D gene: NA; clone size: NA; V gene: TRBV7-3; CDR3 protein: ASSFEAGETQY
CDR3 length: 15; J gene: TRBJ1-4; D gene: NA; clone size: NA; V gene: TRBV23-1; CDR3 protein: ASSQLLTGITNEKLF